A selection of T cell receptor beta chains follows, all from one sample in a study of blood T cells in healthy people across ages. TCRdb used MiXCR to reprocess the 5' RACE reads, holding one entry per CDR3 protein. This sample carries 500,000 to 700,000 distinct CDR3 sequences, approximately 30% of them seen once, and the ten largest clones take about a sixth. The specimen was blood. The receptors derive from a woman aged 80 or over in good health. CDR3s include the opening cysteine and the closing phenylalanine or tryptophan.

V gene	J gene	CDR3 length	CDR3 protein
TRBV12-3/TRBV12-4	TRBJ2-3	15	CASSLARGGGDVQYF
TRBV6-1	TRBJ1-5	16	CASRMLQGRSNQPQHF
TRBV20-1	TRBJ2-3	14	CSAIGKGGADTQYF
TRBV12-3/TRBV12-4	TRBJ2-7	15	CASSSGSPRSYEQYF
TRBV7-9	TRBJ2-5	15	CASSRRESPQETQYF
TRBV5-1	TRBJ2-1	17	CASTLRGGVSSYNEQFF
TRBV27	TRBJ1-4	14	CASSLTSYNEKLFF
TRBV4-3	TRBJ1-2	14	CASSQDMDPLGYTF
TRBV5-6	TRBJ2-1	16	CASSLTGTGIRHEQFF
TRBV5-1	TRBJ2-6	20	CASSWTGGGVQTSGANVLTF
TRBV2	TRBJ2-3	14	CASTFGGGTDTQYF
TRBV20-1	TRBJ2-7	10	CSAIADEQYF
TRBV6-5	TRBJ1-4	13	CASSYSGNEKRFF
TRBV4-1	TRBJ2-1	16	CASSQESRSSYNEQFF
TRBV11-2	TRBJ1-1	13	CASSLKAGGEAFF
TRBV20-1	TRBJ2-5	14	CSAVGGGLRETQYF
TRBV12-3/TRBV12-4	TRBJ1-1	15	CASSFTGGSYTEAFF
TRBV15	TRBJ1-4	15	CATSRVMATNEKLFF
TRBV20-1	TRBJ2-1	17	CSVKKLAGGTVYNEQFF
TRBV5-1	TRBJ1-2	13	CASSHQGGHGYTF
TRBV5-6	TRBJ1-5	16	CASSLRGGGYNQPQHF
TRBV7-2	TRBJ1-2	14	CASSIQGRGGGYTF